The table lists the clone carrying this T cell receptor beta chain with many counts. Its antigen is still unknown. There are 15 residues in the CDR3. V lost 0 bases, J lost 11 bases, and 15 bases lay in between. Germline lookup yields CDR1 SGHRS and CDR2 YFSETQ. During its preparation, the TCRbeta library received unique molecular identifiers. TCRdb fed the PCR reads into MiXCR, producing one record per CDR3 protein. The data contain over 200,000 distinct CDR3 sequences, around 9.9% of them singletons. This sample is drawn from a study of T-cell reconstitution after alpha-beta-depleted transplantation in children. Study results and caveats: T-cell numbers and diversity one year post-transplant derived largely from freshly generated T cells. Expanded graft clones numbering several hundred reportedly gave rise to alpha-beta T cells about two months after transplant. Certain patients had high TCRbeta diversity at day 60, and it came from recipient T cells and thymic progenitors that survived.

This material consisted of PBMCs, taken before TCRalphabeta/CD19-depleted stem cell transplant. The TCR comes from a child younger than two with acute myeloid leukemia, due to receive a stem cell transplant. This chain connects TRBV5-1 to TRBJ1-6; tentatively, D is TRBD1 (6 bases). CDR3 protein: CASSLVDSSRTPLHF. The CDR3 DNA sequence: TGCGCCAGCAGCTTGGTGGACAGTTCAAGGACACCCCTCCACTTT.